Below, 32 T cell receptor beta chains from the same sample are listed, as sequenced in a study of shared T cell receptors in the human thymus. Sequencing used immunoSEQ multiplex PCR; TCRdb keeps in-frame clones, though not all of them. The sample lists some 700,000 clones, around 85% occurring once. The same sample was also used in a study of human thymus T cells.

The source material was thymocytes. The receptors derive from a girl less than two years old with a congenital heart defect.

The chain employs TRBV25-1 and TRBJ1-1; 11 positions match TRBD1. This CDR3 is built from 16 residues. CDR1 is MGHDK and CDR2 is SYGVNS in the germline V gene. Losses at the gene ends were 3 bases for V and 4 bases for J; bases not matched to a gene: 7. Written as DNA, the CDR3 is TGTGCCAGCAGTGATTACCCCGGGACAGGGGGCACTGAAGCTTTCTTT. As protein: CASSDYPGTGGTEAFF. The full variable domain, rest sourced from reference TRBV25-1 and TRBJ1-1, is EADIYQTPRYLVIGTGKKITLECSQTMGHDKMYWYQQDPGMELHLIHYSYGVNSTEKGDLSSESTVSRIRTEHFPLTLESARPSHTSQYLCASSDYPGTGGTEAFFGQGTRLTVV.

The rearrangement joins TRBV27 to TRBJ1-2, with a tentative D call TRBD1 (5 bases). This CDR3 region has 14 residues. The V end was cut by 7 bases, the J end by 8 bases, with 20 bases between. Germline V CDR1 and CDR2: MNHEY, SMNVEV (reference sequence). For the CDR3, the DNA is TGTGCCAGCAAGATTAGCGGGGGGACGGTGGGCTACACCTTC. Translating it yields CASKISGGTVGYTF.

The V and J genes are TRBV6-6 and TRBJ2-5; D call uncertain. The V gene lost 5 bases and the J gene lost 1 base, with 8 bases spanning the gap. This CDR3 spans 13 amino acids. CDR1 is MNHNY and CDR2 is SVGAGI in the germline V gene (reference sequence). In nucleotides, the CDR3 is TGTGCCAGCAGTGTCAGAGGCCAAGAGACCCAGTACTTC. Translation gives CASSVRGQETQYF.

The rearrangement links TRBV19 to TRBJ1-4, with a tentative D call TRBD1 (6 bases). Germline loops: CDR1 LNHDA, CDR2 SQIVND (reference sequence). V was trimmed by 9 bases and J by 6 bases, leaving 14 bases between them. The CDR3 contains 13 residues. As DNA, the CDR3 is TGTGCCAGCATACAAACAGGGTATGAAAAACTGTTTTTT. Its translation is CASIQTGYEKLFF.

The chain employs TRBV5-1 and TRBJ1-2; D is unclear. From germline, CDR1 is SGHRS and CDR2 YFSETQ. V lost 1 base, J lost 3 bases, and 10 bases lay in between. This CDR3 has 14 amino acids. CDR3 sequence (DNA): TGCGCCAGCAGCTTGTCCCCAGGATACTATGGCTACACCTTC. It translates to CASSLSPGYYGYTF. Together with reference TRBV5-1 and TRBJ1-2, the CDR3 gives the full variable domain: KAGVTQTPRYLIKTRGQQVTLSCSPISGHRSVSWYQQTPGQGLQFLFEYFSETQRNKGNFPGRFSGRQFSNSRSEMNVSTLELGDSALYLCASSLSPGYYGYTFGSGTRLTVV.

The table lists this clone with a few counts. The rearrangement joins TRBV5-1 to TRBJ2-7, with 8 bases fitting TRBD2. The germline V gene encodes CDR1 SGHRS and CDR2 YFSETQ. The CDR3 length is 14 residues. V lost 2 bases to trimming and J lost 6 bases; unmatched junction nucleotides: 7. DNA for the CDR3: TGCGCCAGCAGCTTAGTGGGGACTAGAGTCGAGCAGTACTTC. Translated, it gives CASSLVGTRVEQYF.

Details on this clone: Other nucleotide sequences from this sample produce the same CDR3. The V and J genes are TRBV9 and TRBJ2-7; 9 bases match TRBD1. Trimming removed 4 bases from V and 0 bases from J; junction bases left unmatched: 5. The CDR3 runs to 15 residues. CDR1 SGDLS and CDR2 YYNGEE come from the germline V gene. The CDR3 protein is CASSPGQGSSYEQYF. In nucleotides, the CDR3 is TGTGCCAGCAGCCCCGGACAGGGGTCCTCCTACGAGCAGTACTTC.

The rearrangement joins TRBV11-1 to TRBJ2-5; 8 positions agree with TRBD1. Germline loops: CDR1 SGHAT, CDR2 FQDESV (reference sequence). The CDR3 contains 13 residues. The junction had 4 bases not matched to a gene; V was cut back by 6 bases and J by 4 bases. The CDR3 sequence: CASRNTGGETQYF. CDR3 DNA sequence: TGTGCCAGCAGGAATACAGGGGGAGAGACCCAGTACTTC. The whole variable domain, remainder taken from reference TRBV11-1 and TRBJ2-5, is EAEVAQSPRYKITEKSQAVAFWCDPISGHATLYWYRQILGQGPELLVQFQDESVVDDSQLPKDRFSAERLKGVDSTLKIQPAELGDSAMYLCASRNTGGETQYFGPGTRLLVL.

V usage is TRBV30 and J usage is TRBJ1-2; no clear D. Germline CDR1 and CDR2: GTSNPN and SVGIG (reference sequence). Trimming removed 3 bases at V and 5 bases at J, with 7 bases between. This CDR3 region has 11 residues. The CDR3 DNA reads as TGTGCCTGGAGACACAGATATGGCTACACCTTC. Translated, it gives CAWRHRYGYTF. Variable domain in full (rest from reference TRBV30 and TRBJ1-2): SQTIHQWPATLVQPVGSPLSLECTVEGTSNPNLYWYRQAAGRGLQLLFYSVGIGQISSEVPQNLSASRPQDRQFILSSKKLLLSDSGFYLCAWRHRYGYTFGSGTRLTVV.

The chain links TRBV7-9 to TRBJ1-5; maybe TRBD1 (6 bases). CDR3 length: 16 amino acids. Germline lookup yields CDR1 SEHNR and CDR2 FQNEAQ (reference sequence). V was shortened by 1 base and J by 4 bases, with 14 bases between the two germline ends. CDR3 in amino acids: CASSLEVQGYNQPQHF. CDR3 nucleotides: TGTGCCAGCAGCTTAGAGGTACAGGGATATAATCAGCCCCAGCATTTT.

The chain is built from TRBV7-9 and TRBJ1-1, with 8 positions matching TRBD1. After removal of 5 bases from V and 8 bases from J, the junction contained 4 bases not matched to a gene. Germline V gives CDR1 SEHNR, CDR2 FQNEAQ (reference sequence). The CDR3 has 12 amino acids. CDR3 sequence: CASSAWTGEAFF. The CDR3 nucleotides read TGTGCCAGCAGCGCGTGGACAGGGGAAGCTTTCTTT.

The chain is built from TRBV7-2 and TRBJ2-5; D possibly corresponds to TRBD2 (6 bases). V was shortened by 3 bases and J by 5 bases, with 19 bases between the two germline ends. This CDR3 contains 16 residues. Germline V lookup: CDR1 SGHTA, CDR2 FQGNSA. The CDR3 loop is CASSFEGGAPVETQYF. CDR3 nucleotide sequence: TGTGCCAGCAGCTTCGAGGGCGGGGCGCCGGTGGAGACCCAGTACTTC.

This chain uses TRBV11-3 with TRBJ1-1; D ambiguous. The V gene lost 6 bases and the J gene lost 3 bases, with 14 bases spanning the gap. The CDR3 is 14 amino acids. Germline CDR1 is SGHNT and CDR2 is YENEEA. The chain's CDR3 is CASSLYGEDTEAFF. The CDR3 coding sequence is TGTGCCAGCAGTTTATACGGGGAGGACACTGAAGCTTTCTTT. Full variable domain (rest looked up from reference TRBV11-3 and TRBJ1-1): EAGVVQSPRYKIIEKKQPVAFWCNPISGHNTLYWYLQNLGQGPELLIRYENEEAVDDSQLPKDRFSAERLKGVDSTLKIQPAELGDSAVYLCASSLYGEDTEAFFGQGTRLTVV.

The chain joins TRBV25-1 to TRBJ1-2; D is perhaps TRBD1 (5 bases). Trimming cost V 3 bases and J 7 bases, with 15 bases left between them. Germline-derived CDR1 and CDR2 are MGHDK and SYGVNS. This CDR3 is built from 14 residues. The CDR3 DNA sequence: TGTGCCAGCAGTGATTTGGGGGGGGGAGGTGGCTACACCTTC. Translation: CASSDLGGGGGYTF.

The chain recombines TRBV5-1 with TRBJ1-1; maybe TRBD1 (5 bases). This CDR3 comprises 15 residues. With 4 bases removed from V and 2 bases from J, the gap between germline ends came to 15 bases. The germline CDR1 and CDR2 sequences are SGHRS and YFSETQ. The CDR3 DNA follows: TGCGCCAGCAGCCTAAATACGGACACAAACACTGAAGCTTTCTTT. It encodes CASSLNTDTNTEAFF. Full variable domain (missing parts from reference TRBV5-1 and TRBJ1-1): KAGVTQTPRYLIKTRGQQVTLSCSPISGHRSVSWYQQTPGQGLQFLFEYFSETQRNKGNFPGRFSGRQFSNSRSEMNVSTLELGDSALYLCASSLNTDTNTEAFFGQGTRLTVV.

Details on this clone: At one end, the junction sequence differs from germline, possibly due to a read error. The genes are TRBV20-1 and TRBJ1-5; D is ambiguous. Germline CDR1 DFQATT, CDR2 SNEGSKA (reference sequence). The CDR3 has 10 amino acids. CDR3 residues: CSASDQPQHF. CDR3 coding DNA: TGCAGTGCTAGCGATCAGCCCCAGCATTTT.

The V gene is TRBV9, the J gene TRBJ2-7; TRBD1 matches at 11 bases. Trimming cost V 2 bases and J 4 bases; bases outside gene matches: 17. CDR1 SGDLS and CDR2 YYNGEE come from the germline V gene. The length of the CDR3 is 19 residues. CDR3 amino acids: CASSVLKGQGAPVRYEQYF. The CDR3 nucleotides read TGTGCCAGCAGCGTTCTTAAAGGACAGGGGGCACCGGTAAGATACGAGCAGTACTTC.

The V and J genes are TRBV4-2 and TRBJ2-3; maybe TRBD2 (6 bases). The germline CDR1 and CDR2 sequences are LGHNA and YNFKEQ. V lost 0 bases and J lost 0, with 10 bases in between. CDR3 length: 16 amino acids. CDR3 nucleotides: TGTGCCAGCAGCCAAGATCGGACTACTAGCACAGATACGCAGTATTTT. As protein: CASSQDRTTSTDTQYF.

The rearrangement links TRBV7-2 to TRBJ1-2, with D perhaps matching TRBD1 (6 bases). V lost 8 bases and J 2 bases, leaving 15 bases between the germline ends. The germline V gene has CDR1 SGHTA and CDR2 FQGNSA. There are 14 residues in the CDR3. Here the CDR3 DNA reads TGTGCCAGCTCTCCCAGGGGATTCAACTATGGCTACACCTTC. Its translation is CASSPRGFNYGYTF.

This rearrangement joins TRBV5-1 to TRBJ2-1, with TRBD2 matching over 11 bases. The CDR3 consists of 16 residues. Germline V lookup: CDR1 SGHRS, CDR2 YFSETQ. V was pared by 5 bases and J by 3 bases, with 7 bases of the junction left unmatched. CDR3 sequence (DNA): TGCGCCAGCAGGGCTCTAGCGGGGGGTTTCTACAATGAGCAGTTCTTC. Translated, it gives CASRALAGGFYNEQFF.

This chain links TRBV29-1 with TRBJ1-1, with TRBD1 identical over 7 bases. The germline gives CDR1 SQVTM, CDR2 ANQGSEA. There are 13 residues in the CDR3. V was clipped by 2 bases and J by 3 bases; unmatched bases: 3. The CDR3 region has the DNA TGCAGCGTTGAATCAGGGGGTGACACTGAAGCTTTCTTT. The encoded protein is CSVESGGDTEAFF.

The chain combines TRBV5-1 with TRBJ2-3, with 13 bases matching TRBD2. J lost 3 bases, V lost 4 bases, and 8 bases had no gene match. This CDR3 has 17 amino acids. The germline V gene has CDR1 SGHRS and CDR2 YFSETQ. The CDR3 DNA reads TGCGCCAGCAGCCCCGGGACTAGCGGGGATCGGACAGATACGCAGTATTTT. Amino acids: CASSPGTSGDRTDTQYF.

J is TRBJ1-1 and V is TRBV28; D is perhaps TRBD1 (6 bases). Germline CDR1 MDHEN, CDR2 SYDVKM. This CDR3 is 11 amino acids long. V was pared by 7 bases and J by 6 bases, with 9 bases between. CDR3 in amino acids: CASKGDPEAFF. CDR3 nucleotides: TGTGCCAGCAAGGGGGATCCTGAAGCTTTCTTT.

The chain employs TRBV9 and TRBJ1-6, with 11 bases fitting TRBD1. The length of the CDR3 is 15 residues. The germline gives CDR1 SGDLS, CDR2 YYNGEE. V dropped 3 bases and J dropped 12; count of bases not matched to a gene: 8. The CDR3 reads CASSDEGGQGGPLHF. The CDR3 nucleotides are TGTGCCAGCAGCGATGAAGGGGGACAGGGGGGACCCCTCCACTTT.

The genes are TRBV5-1 and TRBJ2-7, with 7 bases fitting TRBD2. Trimming cost V 4 bases and J 0 bases; bases outside gene matches: 7. This CDR3 has 15 residues. The germline gives CDR1 SGHRS, CDR2 YFSETQ. CDR3 sequence: CASSPQRDTSYEQYF. In nucleotides, the CDR3 is TGCGCCAGCAGCCCCCAGCGGGATACCTCCTACGAGCAGTACTTC.

This clone was found a few times. V is TRBV5-1 and J is TRBJ2-3; 7 bases are shared with TRBD2. CDR1 and CDR2 (germline): SGHRS, YFSETQ. The ends lost 0 bases at V and 0 bases at J; junction bases unmatched: 16. CDR3 length equals 20 residues. CDR3 region: CASSLGGGGSSHPSTDTQYF. The CDR3 DNA is TGCGCCAGCAGCTTGGGTGGGGGGGGGTCCTCACATCCTAGCACAGATACGCAGTATTTT.

The chain combines TRBV6-1 with TRBJ1-3; 10 bases match TRBD1. V gave up 4 bases and J gave up 1 base; unmatched junction bases: 10. This CDR3 is built from 18 residues. CDR1 and CDR2 from the germline V gene are MNHNS and SASEGT. In DNA form, the CDR3 reads TGTGCCAGCAGTGGGACTGACAGGGGGCATTCTTCTGGAAACACCATATATTTT. It translates to CASSGTDRGHSSGNTIYF.

V and J are TRBV5-6 and TRBJ2-2; D unclear. The CDR3 spans 16 residues. Germline CDR1 and CDR2: SGHDT and YYEEEE. Trimming removed 5 bases at V and 1 base at J, with 15 bases between. The CDR3 DNA is TGTGCCAGCAGACCGAACCAGTTCCAGAACACCGGGGAGCTGTTTTTT. Its translation: CASRPNQFQNTGELFF. The entire variable domain, with the rest obtained from reference TRBV5-6 and TRBJ2-2, is as follows: DAGVTQSPTHLIKTRGQQVTLRCSPKSGHDTVSWYQQALGQGPQFIFQYYEEEERQRGNFPDRFSGHQFPNYSSELNVNALLLGDSALYLCASRPNQFQNTGELFFGEGSRLTVL.

The rearrangement links TRBV7-9 to TRBJ1-1; 10 nucleotides line up with TRBD1. Germline V gene sequence: CDR1 SEHNR, CDR2 FQNEAQ (reference sequence). The junction had 7 bases not matched to a gene; V was cut back by 1 base and J by 8 bases. CDR3 length: 15 amino acids. The DNA for the CDR3 is TGTGCCAGCAGCTTAGTTGCGCGGGGACAGGGGGAAGCTTTCTTT. Amino acids: CASSLVARGQGEAFF.

The rearrangement joins TRBV10-3 to TRBJ2-5; 9 bases match TRBD2. This CDR3 has 20 amino acids. V lost 3 bases to trimming and J lost 4 bases; unmatched junction nucleotides: 21. CDR1 and CDR2 (germline): ENHRY, SYGVKD. This CDR3 reads CAISDPDWRGGYSLSETQYF. In DNA form, the CDR3 reads TGTGCCATCAGTGATCCAGATTGGCGGGGGGGCTATTCCTTGTCAGAGACCCAGTACTTC.

V gene TRBV5-5 combines with J gene TRBJ1-1; perhaps TRBD1 as D (5 bases). In germline, CDR1 is SGHKS, CDR2 YYEKEE (reference sequence). The CDR3 is 15 amino acids. V was trimmed by 4 bases and J by 2 bases, leaving 15 bases between them. The CDR3 loop reads CASSARQSGNTEAFF. The DNA of the CDR3 is TGTGCCAGCAGCGCACGACAGAGTGGAAACACTGAAGCTTTCTTT.

This sequence joins TRBV2 and TRBJ2-2, with TRBD1 as a possible D gene (6 bases). Germline assignment: CDR1 SNHLY and CDR2 FYNNEI. The CDR3 length is 18 residues. Trimming took off 6 bases at V and 2 bases at J, with 22 bases between the two ends. DNA of the CDR3: TGTGCCAGCAGCGGAGAGGGACATAATCCTTCAAACACCGGGGAGCTGTTTTTT. Translating it yields CASSGEGHNPSNTGELFF.